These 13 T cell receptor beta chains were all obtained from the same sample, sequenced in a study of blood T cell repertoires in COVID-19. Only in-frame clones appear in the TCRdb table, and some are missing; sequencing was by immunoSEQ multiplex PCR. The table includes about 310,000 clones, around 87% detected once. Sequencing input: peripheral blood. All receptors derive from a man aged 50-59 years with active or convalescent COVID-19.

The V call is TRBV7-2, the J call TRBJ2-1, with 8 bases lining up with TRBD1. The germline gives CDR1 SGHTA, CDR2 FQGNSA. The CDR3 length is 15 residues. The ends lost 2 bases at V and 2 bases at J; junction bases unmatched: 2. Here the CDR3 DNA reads TGTGCCAGCAGCTTACGGACAGGGCCCTACAATGAGCAGTTCTTC. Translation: CASSLRTGPYNEQFF.

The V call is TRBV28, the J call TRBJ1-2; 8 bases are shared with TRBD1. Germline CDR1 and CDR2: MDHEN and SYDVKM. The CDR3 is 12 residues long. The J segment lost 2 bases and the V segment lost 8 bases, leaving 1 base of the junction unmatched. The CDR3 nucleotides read TGTGCCAGCTGGACAGGGAACTATGGCTACACCTTC. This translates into CASWTGNYGYTF.

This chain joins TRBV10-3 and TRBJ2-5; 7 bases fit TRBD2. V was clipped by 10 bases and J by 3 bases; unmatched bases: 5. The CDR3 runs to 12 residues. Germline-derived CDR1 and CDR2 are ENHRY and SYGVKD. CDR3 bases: TGTGCCACGAGCGGGGCCGAAGAGACCCAGTACTTC. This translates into CATSGAEETQYF.

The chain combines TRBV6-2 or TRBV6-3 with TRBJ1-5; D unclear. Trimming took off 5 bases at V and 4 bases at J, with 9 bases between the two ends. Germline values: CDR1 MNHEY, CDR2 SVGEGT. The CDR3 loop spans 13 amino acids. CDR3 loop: CASSPDYNQPQHF. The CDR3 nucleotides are TGTGCCAGCAGTCCCGACTATAATCAGCCCCAGCATTTT.

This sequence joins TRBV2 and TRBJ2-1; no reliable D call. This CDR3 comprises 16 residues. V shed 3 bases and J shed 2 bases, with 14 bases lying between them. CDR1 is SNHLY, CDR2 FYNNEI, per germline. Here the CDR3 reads CASSDLARLTYNEQFF. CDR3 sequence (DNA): TGTGCCAGCAGTGATTTGGCCAGGCTGACCTACAATGAGCAGTTCTTC.

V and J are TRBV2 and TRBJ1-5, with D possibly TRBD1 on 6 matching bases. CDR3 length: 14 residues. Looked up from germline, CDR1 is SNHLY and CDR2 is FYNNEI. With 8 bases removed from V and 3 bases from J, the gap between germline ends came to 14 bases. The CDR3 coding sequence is TGTGCCAGCGGGCAGACAGGCCTCAATCAGCCCCAGCATTTT. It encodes CASGQTGLNQPQHF. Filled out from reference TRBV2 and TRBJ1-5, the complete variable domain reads EPEVTQTPSHQVTQMGQEVILRCVPISNHLYFYWYRQILGQKVEFLVSFYNNEISEKSEIFDDQFSVERPDGSNFTLKIRSTKLEDSAMYFCASGQTGLNQPQHFGDGTRLSIL.

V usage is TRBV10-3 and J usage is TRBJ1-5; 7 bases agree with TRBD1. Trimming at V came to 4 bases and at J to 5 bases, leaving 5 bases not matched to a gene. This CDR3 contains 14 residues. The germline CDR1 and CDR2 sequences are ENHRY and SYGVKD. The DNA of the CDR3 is TGTGCCATCAGTGTAGTAGGGGGCGATCAGCCCCAGCATTTT. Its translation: CAISVVGGDQPQHF.

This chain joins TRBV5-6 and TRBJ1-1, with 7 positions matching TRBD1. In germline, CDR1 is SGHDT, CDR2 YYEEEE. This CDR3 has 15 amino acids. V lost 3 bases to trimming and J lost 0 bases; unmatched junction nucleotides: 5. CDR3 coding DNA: TGTGCCAGCAGCTGGGACAGTCTCATGAACACTGAAGCTTTCTTT. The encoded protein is CASSWDSLMNTEAFF.

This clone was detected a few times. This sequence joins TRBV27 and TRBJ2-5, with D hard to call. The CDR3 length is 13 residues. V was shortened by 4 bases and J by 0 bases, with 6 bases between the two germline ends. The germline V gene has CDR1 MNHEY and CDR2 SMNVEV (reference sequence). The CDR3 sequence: CASSSSYQETQYF. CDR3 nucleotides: TGTGCCAGCAGTTCCTCGTACCAAGAGACCCAGTACTTC.

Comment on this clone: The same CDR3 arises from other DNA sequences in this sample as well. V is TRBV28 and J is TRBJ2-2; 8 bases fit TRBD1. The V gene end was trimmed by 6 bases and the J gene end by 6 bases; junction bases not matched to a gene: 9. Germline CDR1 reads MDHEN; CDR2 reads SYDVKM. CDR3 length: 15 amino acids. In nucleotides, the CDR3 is TGTGCCAGCAGCCTAAACAGGGGGAGGTCCGGGGAGCTGTTTTTT. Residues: CASSLNRGRSGELFF.

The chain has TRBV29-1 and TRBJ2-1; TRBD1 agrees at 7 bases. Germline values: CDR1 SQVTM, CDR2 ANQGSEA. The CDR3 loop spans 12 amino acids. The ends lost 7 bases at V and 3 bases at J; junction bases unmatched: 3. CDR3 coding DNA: TGCAGCGGGGGGACAGACTACAATGAGCAGTTCTTC. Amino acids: CSGGTDYNEQFF.

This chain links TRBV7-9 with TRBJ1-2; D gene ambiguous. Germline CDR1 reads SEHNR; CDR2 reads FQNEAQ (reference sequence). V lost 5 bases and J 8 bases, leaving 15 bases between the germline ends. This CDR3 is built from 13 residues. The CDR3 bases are TGTGCCAGCAGCCCCCCGGCGGAAGTCGGCTACACCTTC. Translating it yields CASSPPAEVGYTF.

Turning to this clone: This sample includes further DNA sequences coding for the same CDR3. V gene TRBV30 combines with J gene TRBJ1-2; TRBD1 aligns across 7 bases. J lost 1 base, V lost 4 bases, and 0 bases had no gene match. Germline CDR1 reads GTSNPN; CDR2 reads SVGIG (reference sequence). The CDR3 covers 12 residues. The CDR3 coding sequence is TGTGCCTGGACAGGGGGTAACTATGGCTACACCTTC. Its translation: CAWTGGNYGYTF.